This T cell receptor (beta chain) was obtained from a study of identical twins. cDNA molecules carried unique molecular identifiers, and template switching added a universal primer site. TCRdb re-analysed the 5' RACE reads in MiXCR, keeping a single row per CDR3 protein. There are 750,000 to 950,000 distinct CDR3 sequences in the sample; about 12% occur only once, and around 1.5% lies in the top ten. The CDR3 has 13 residues. Trimming removed 3 bases from V and 7 bases from J, with 9 bases in between. From germline, CDR1 is MDHEN and CDR2 SYDVKM. In addition, the sample was reused for a study of yellow fever vaccine responses in identical twins.

The chain combines TRBV28 with TRBJ1-4; no reliable D call. The specimen was PBMCs. The clonotype comes from a woman aged 18-29 years in good health. The chain's CDR3 is CASSLSGVEKLFF. The CDR3 DNA follows: TGTGCCAGCAGTTTGTCGGGAGTTGAAAAACTGTTTTTT. The complete variable domain, with remaining parts taken from reference TRBV28 and TRBJ1-4, reads DVKVTQSSRYLVKRTGEKVFLECVQDMDHENMFWYRQDPGLGLRLIYFSYDVKMKEKGDIPEGYSVSREKKERFSLILESASTNQTSMYLCASSLSGVEKLFFGSGTQLSVL.